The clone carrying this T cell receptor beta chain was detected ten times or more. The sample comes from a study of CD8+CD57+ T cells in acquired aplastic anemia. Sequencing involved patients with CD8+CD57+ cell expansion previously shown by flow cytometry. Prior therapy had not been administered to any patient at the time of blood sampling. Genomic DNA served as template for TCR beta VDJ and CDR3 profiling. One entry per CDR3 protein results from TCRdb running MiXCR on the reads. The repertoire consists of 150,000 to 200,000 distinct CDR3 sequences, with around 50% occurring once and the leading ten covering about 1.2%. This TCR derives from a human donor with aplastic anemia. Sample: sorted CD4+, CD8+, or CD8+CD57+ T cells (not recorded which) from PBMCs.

The CDR3 is CSAGGNSNQPQHF. The DNA of the CDR3 is TGCAGTGCAGGGGGCAATAGCAATCAGCCCCAGCATTTT. The chain joins TRBV20-1 to TRBJ1-5; 7 nucleotides match TRBD1. This CDR3 is 13 amino acids long. V lost 6 bases, J lost 0 bases, and 2 bases stayed unmatched. The V gene's germline CDR1 is DFQATT and CDR2 SNEGSKA (reference sequence).